This T cell receptor (beta chain) originates from a study of Ad26.COV2.S vaccination and SARS-CoV-2 variants. In the study overall: Vaccine-arm donor from the placebo-controlled COV1001 Ad26.COV2.S trial.

The assay was immunoSEQ multiplex PCR, and TCRdb's table has in-frame clones only and misses some. The sample has some 480,000 clones; around 88% are singletons. V lost 6 bases to trimming and J lost 4 bases; unmatched junction nucleotides: 10. The CDR3 consists of 16 residues. Germline V lookup: CDR1 KGHDR, CDR2 SFDVKD. Study conclusions and caveats: Comparability of non-spike TCR breadth was observed across vaccine and placebo recipients. Post-vaccination breadth of spike-specific CD8+ and CD4+ T cell responses was reportedly substantial.

Noted treatment: some 20 received Ad26.COV2.S at low or high dose, single or two shots; 5 received placebo; per-sample allocation not given. It was on day 63 after the first vaccine or placebo injection that samples were taken. As regards this clone: The antigen is not known.

The rearrangement uses TRBV24-1 and TRBJ2-1; 8 positions agree with TRBD1. The origin of this receptor is a person aged 18-65 years who received the Ad26.COV2.S COVID-19 vaccine or a placebo. The sample here was peripheral blood, taken in a trial of Ad26.COV2.S vaccine versus placebo. The CDR3 nucleotides read TGTGCCACCAGTAAAACCGGGACAGGACTATACAATGAGCAGTTCTTC. It yields the protein CATSKTGTGLYNEQFF.